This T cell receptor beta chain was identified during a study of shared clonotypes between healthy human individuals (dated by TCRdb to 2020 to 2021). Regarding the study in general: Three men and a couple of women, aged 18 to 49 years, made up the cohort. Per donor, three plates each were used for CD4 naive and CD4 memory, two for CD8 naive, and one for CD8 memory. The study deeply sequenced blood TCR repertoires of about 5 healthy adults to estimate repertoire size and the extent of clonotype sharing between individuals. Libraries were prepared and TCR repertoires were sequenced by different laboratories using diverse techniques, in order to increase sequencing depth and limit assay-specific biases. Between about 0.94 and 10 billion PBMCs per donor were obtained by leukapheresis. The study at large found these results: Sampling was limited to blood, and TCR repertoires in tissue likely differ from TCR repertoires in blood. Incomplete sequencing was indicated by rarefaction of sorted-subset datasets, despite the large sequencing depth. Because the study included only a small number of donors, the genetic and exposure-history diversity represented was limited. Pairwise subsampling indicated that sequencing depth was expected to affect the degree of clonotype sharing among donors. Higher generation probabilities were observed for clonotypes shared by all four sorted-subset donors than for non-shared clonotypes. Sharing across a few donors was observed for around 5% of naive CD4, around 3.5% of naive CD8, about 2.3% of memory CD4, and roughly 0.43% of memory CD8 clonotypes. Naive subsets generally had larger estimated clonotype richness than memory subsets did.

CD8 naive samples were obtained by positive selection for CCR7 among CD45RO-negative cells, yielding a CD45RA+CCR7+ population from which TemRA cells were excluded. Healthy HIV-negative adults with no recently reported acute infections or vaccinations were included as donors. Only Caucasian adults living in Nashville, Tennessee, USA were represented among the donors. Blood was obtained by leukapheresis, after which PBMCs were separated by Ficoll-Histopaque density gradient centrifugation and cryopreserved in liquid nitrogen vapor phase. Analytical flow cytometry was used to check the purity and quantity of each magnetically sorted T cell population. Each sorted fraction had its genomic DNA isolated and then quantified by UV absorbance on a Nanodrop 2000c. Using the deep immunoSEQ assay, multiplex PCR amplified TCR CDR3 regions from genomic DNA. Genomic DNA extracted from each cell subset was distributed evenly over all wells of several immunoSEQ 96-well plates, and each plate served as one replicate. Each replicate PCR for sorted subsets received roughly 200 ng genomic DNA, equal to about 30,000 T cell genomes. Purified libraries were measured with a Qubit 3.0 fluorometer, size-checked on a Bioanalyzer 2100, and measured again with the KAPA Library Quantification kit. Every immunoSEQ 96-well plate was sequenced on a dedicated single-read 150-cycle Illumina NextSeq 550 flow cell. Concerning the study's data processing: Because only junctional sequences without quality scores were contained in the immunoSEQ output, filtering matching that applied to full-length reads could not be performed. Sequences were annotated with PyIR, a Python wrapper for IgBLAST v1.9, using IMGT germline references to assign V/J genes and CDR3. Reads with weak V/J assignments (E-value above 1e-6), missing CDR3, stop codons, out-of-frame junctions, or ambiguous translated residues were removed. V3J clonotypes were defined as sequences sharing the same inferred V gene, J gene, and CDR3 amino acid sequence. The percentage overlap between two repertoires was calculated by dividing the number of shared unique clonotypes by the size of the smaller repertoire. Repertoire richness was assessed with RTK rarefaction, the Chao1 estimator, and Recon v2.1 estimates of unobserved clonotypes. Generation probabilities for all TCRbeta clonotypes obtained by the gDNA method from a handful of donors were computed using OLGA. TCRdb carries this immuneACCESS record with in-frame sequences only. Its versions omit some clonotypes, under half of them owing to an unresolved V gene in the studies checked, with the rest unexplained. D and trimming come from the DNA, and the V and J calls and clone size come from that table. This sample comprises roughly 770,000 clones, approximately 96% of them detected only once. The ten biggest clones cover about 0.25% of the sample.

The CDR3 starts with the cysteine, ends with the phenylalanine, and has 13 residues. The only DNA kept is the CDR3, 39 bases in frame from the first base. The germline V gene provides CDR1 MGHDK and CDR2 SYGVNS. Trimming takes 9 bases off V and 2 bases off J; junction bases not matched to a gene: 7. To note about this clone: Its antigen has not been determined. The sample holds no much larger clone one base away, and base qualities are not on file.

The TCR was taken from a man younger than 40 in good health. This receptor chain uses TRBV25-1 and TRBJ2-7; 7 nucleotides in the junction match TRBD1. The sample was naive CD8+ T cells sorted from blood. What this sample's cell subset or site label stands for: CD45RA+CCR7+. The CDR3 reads CASGDSTPYEQYF. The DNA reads TGTGCCAGTGGGGACAGTACCCCCTACGAGCAGTACTTC.